This T cell receptor (beta chain) was observed in a study of metastatic and nonmetastatic thyroid tumors. Overall study: Repertoire comparisons spanned blood and tumor or nodule tissue from malignant and benign thyroid patients.

This CDR3 region has 14 residues. CDR1 and CDR2 from the germline V gene are MNHGY and SVAAGI. Trimming cost V 2 bases and J 1 base, with 8 bases left between them. Study processing details: Clinicopathological groups differed in CDR3, with these differences serving to build a distant-metastasis classifier for papillary thyroid cancer. TCRdb re-clonotyped the PCR reads through MiXCR. None of the V and J calls come from the authors' own analysis; TCRdb made them. This sample has 35,000 to 50,000 clones, with 25% to 30% found just once. Thyroid surgery had not been preceded by any treatment in any patient.

Sequencing was done on a sample of blood. The chain uses TRBV6-9 and TRBJ1-1, with unresolved D. The origin of this receptor is a male donor with papillary thyroid cancer or a benign thyroid nodule (not recorded which). Some clones in this sample may be carry-over from other donors' samples. CDR3 DNA sequence: TGTGCCAGCAGTTATATCCAGGCGAACACTGAAGCTTTCTTT. This encodes CASSYIQANTEAFF.